The present entry profiles one T cell receptor (beta chain) with its context. As yet, its antigen is unknown. This record belongs to a study of somatic mutations in cytotoxic T cells in rheumatoid arthritis. The study, taken as a whole, reports: Between rheumatoid arthritis patients and age-matched healthy controls, CD8+ T-cell clonality showed no significant difference. Within 8 of 65 patients, the single biggest CD8+ clone made up more than 20% of CD8+ cells.

Here immunoSEQ multiplex PCR was the method, and the copy in TCRdb shows in-frame clones only, minus some. The sample has under 30,000 clones, 74% seen once; the top ten hold around 8.9%. Looked up from germline, CDR1 is MNHEY and CDR2 is SMNVEV (reference sequence). There are 13 residues in the CDR3. V trimming: 10 bases; J trimming: 4 bases; junction bases outside the gene matches: 7. This TCR derives from a woman in her late teens or twenties in good health. The chain recombines TRBV27 with TRBJ2-1; 7 nucleotides agree with TRBD2. Sample: CD8+ T cells sorted from blood. The DNA of the CDR3 is TGTGCCACCGCGACTAGCCTTTACAATGAGCAGTTCTTC. The encoded protein is CATATSLYNEQFF.